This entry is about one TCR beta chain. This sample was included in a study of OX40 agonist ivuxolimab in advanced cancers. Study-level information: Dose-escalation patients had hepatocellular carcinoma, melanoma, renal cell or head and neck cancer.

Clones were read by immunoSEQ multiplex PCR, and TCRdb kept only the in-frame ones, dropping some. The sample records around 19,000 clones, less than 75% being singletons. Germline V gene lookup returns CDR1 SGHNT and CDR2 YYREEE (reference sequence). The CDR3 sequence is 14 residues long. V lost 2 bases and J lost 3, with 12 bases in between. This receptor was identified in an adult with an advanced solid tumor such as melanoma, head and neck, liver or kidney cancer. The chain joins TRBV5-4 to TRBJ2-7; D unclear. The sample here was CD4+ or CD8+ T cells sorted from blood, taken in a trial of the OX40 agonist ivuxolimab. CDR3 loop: CASSFDTQLYEQYF. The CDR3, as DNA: TGTGCCAGCAGCTTCGACACCCAGCTCTACGAGCAGTACTTC. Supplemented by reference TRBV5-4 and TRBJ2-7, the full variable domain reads ETGVTQSPTHLIKTRGQQVTLRCSSQSGHNTVSWYQQALGQGPQFIFQYYREEENGRGNFPPRFSGLQFPNYSSELNVNALELDDSALYLCASSFDTQLYEQYFGPGTRLTVT.